These 29 T cell receptor beta chains were sequenced from one sample in a study of cytotoxic CD8 clonotypes in ibrutinib-treated CLL. Using immunoSEQ multiplex PCR, the repertoire was profiled, and TCRdb retains in-frame clones only, with some absent. This sample has 150,000 to 200,000 clones, with roughly 90% found just once. The specimen comprised PBMCs, sampled at disease progression, from a patient treated with ibrutinib. These receptors were collected from a human donor with chronic lymphocytic leukemia.

The chain carries TRBV6-5 and TRBJ1-1; 7 bases fit TRBD1. The CDR3 spans 15 residues. The V gene's germline CDR1 is MNHEY and CDR2 SVGAGI. Trimming removed 1 base from V and 1 base from J; junction bases left unmatched: 3. The CDR3 nucleotides are TGTGCCAGCAGTTACTTGGACAGGTGGAACACTGAAGCTTTCTTT. Its translation is CASSYLDRWNTEAFF.

Comment on this clone: A read error may produce the germline difference seen at one junction end. This chain joins TRBV7-9 and TRBJ2-2; D gene ambiguous. The CDR3 has 14 amino acids. Germline assignment: CDR1 SEHNR and CDR2 FQNEAQ (reference sequence). The CDR3 sequence: CANSRIGFPGELFF. Written as DNA, the CDR3 is TGTGCCAACAGCCGAATAGGGTTTCCCGGGGAGCTGTTTTTT.

This clone was counted a few times. V and J are TRBV18 and TRBJ1-2; 7 positions match TRBD1. The CDR3 spans 14 residues. Trimming cost V 6 bases and J 2 bases; bases outside gene matches: 6. Germline V lookup: CDR1 KGHSH, CDR2 LQKENI. As DNA, the CDR3 is TGTGCCAGCTCCCTGGAGGGGGCGAACTATGGCTACACCTTC. Translated: CASSLEGANYGYTF.

The rearrangement joins TRBV5-6 to TRBJ2-7, with no clear D. CDR3 length: 17 residues. Germline CDR1 is SGHDT and CDR2 is YYEEEE. V lost 0 bases, J lost 2 bases, and 18 bases lay in between. The CDR3 DNA is TGTGCCAGCAGCTTGGGAGTGGACCAAATTAGTACCTACGAGCAGTACTTC. Amino acids: CASSLGVDQISTYEQYF. Looking up the rest from reference TRBV5-6 and TRBJ2-7 gives the full variable domain: DAGVTQSPTHLIKTRGQQVTLRCSPKSGHDTVSWYQQALGQGPQFIFQYYEEEERQRGNFPDRFSGHQFPNYSSELNVNALLLGDSALYLCASSLGVDQISTYEQYFGPGTRLTVT.

The chain uses TRBV18 and TRBJ1-1; 7 bases agree with TRBD1. The CDR3 runs to 15 residues. Germline CDR1 KGHSH, CDR2 LQKENI. V lost 3 bases to trimming and J lost 0 bases; unmatched junction nucleotides: 4. The CDR3 DNA reads as TGTGCCAGCTCACCCCCGGGACAGATGAACACTGAAGCTTTCTTT. Translated: CASSPPGQMNTEAFF. The full variable domain, its missing parts supplied by reference TRBV18 and TRBJ1-1, is NAGVMQNPRHLVRRRGQEARLRCSPMKGHSHVYWYRQLPEEGLKFMVYLQKENIIDESGMPKERFSAEFPKEGPSILRIQQVVRGDSAAYFCASSPPGQMNTEAFFGQGTRLTVV.

The V and J genes are TRBV2 and TRBJ1-2; TRBD1 matches 10 bases. The CDR3 contains 15 residues. Trimming cost V 10 bases and J 1 base; bases outside gene matches: 9. CDR1 SNHLY and CDR2 FYNNEI come from the germline V gene. The CDR3 region is CAIHGGDRGNYGYTF. The CDR3 DNA reads TGTGCCATCCATGGGGGGGACAGGGGTAACTATGGCTACACCTTC.

The rearrangement joins TRBV29-1 to TRBJ1-1, with D hard to call. Trimming left V 5 bases short and J 4 bases short, with 8 bases between. The CDR3 is 11 residues long. In germline, CDR1 is SQVTM, CDR2 ANQGSEA. CDR3 nucleotide sequence: TGCAGCGTTCTCGGTCTCACTGAAGCTTTCTTT. It is translated as CSVLGLTEAFF.

This sequence joins TRBV4-3 and TRBJ1-4; D ambiguous. Trimming took 6 bases from V and 14 from J, leaving 13 bases between them. The CDR3 runs to 11 residues. The germline CDR1 and CDR2 sequences are LGHNA and YSLEER. DNA of the CDR3: TGCGCCAGCAGGAATGGAAATAAGCTGTTTTTT. This translates into CASRNGNKLFF.

The J gene is TRBJ2-1, the V gene TRBV18, with 13 bases lining up with TRBD2. V lost 0 bases to trimming and J lost 8 bases; unmatched junction nucleotides: 7. Looked up from germline, CDR1 is KGHSH and CDR2 is LQKENI. This CDR3 has 17 amino acids. The CDR3 nucleotides are TGTGCCAGCTCACCACCATTAACTAGCGGGAGGGAGGATGAGCAGTTCTTC. Translating gives CASSPPLTSGREDEQFF.

This clone was seen just once. This chain links TRBV4-3 with TRBJ2-6; D ambiguous. The CDR3 runs 12 residues. Trimming removed 4 bases at V and 15 bases at J, with 13 bases between. CDR1 LGHNA and CDR2 YSLEER come from the germline V gene. CDR3 residues: CASSLGLVDLTF. The CDR3 nucleotides read TGCGCCAGCAGCCTAGGCCTAGTAGACCTGACTTTC.

The V call is TRBV5-1, the J call TRBJ2-1; 14 bases are shared with TRBD2. Germline CDR1 SGHRS, CDR2 YFSETQ. The ends lost 7 bases at V and 3 bases at J; junction bases unmatched: 9. CDR3 length: 17 amino acids. CDR3 sequence reads: CASGGGTSGSNYNEQFF. The CDR3, as DNA: TGCGCCAGCGGTGGTGGGACTAGCGGGAGCAACTACAATGAGCAGTTCTTC.

The genes are TRBV7-3 and TRBJ2-1, with 11 nucleotides matching TRBD2. The CDR3 sequence is 15 residues long. Germline-derived CDR1 and CDR2 are SGHTA and FQGTGA. With 5 bases clipped from V and 5 bases from J, the junction kept 5 bases outside the gene matches. In DNA form, the CDR3 reads TGTGCCAGCAGCCCAATGGGACTAGCGGACAATGAGCAGTTCTTC. It codes for CASSPMGLADNEQFF.

The chain links TRBV11-3 to TRBJ1-4, with 7 bases lining up with TRBD1. CDR1 is SGHNT and CDR2 is YENEEA in the germline V gene. This CDR3 contains 16 residues. Trimming at V came to 5 bases and at J to 2 bases, leaving 8 bases not matched to a gene. The CDR3 protein is CASSKTQGSTNEKLFF. CDR3 nucleotide sequence: TGTGCCAGCAGCAAGACACAGGGGAGCACTAATGAAAAACTGTTTTTT.

The chain recombines TRBV11-2 with TRBJ2-3; D perhaps matches TRBD2 (6 bases). This CDR3 comprises 16 residues. Germline V gives CDR1 SGHAT, CDR2 FQNNGV. V shed 1 base and J shed 2 bases, with 13 bases lying between them. The CDR3 here is CASSLAGVPFTDTQYF. DNA of the CDR3: TGTGCCAGCAGCTTAGCGGGGGTGCCTTTCACAGATACGCAGTATTTT.

In its sample, this clone was seen a few times. This chain joins TRBV6-1 and TRBJ1-2; D may be TRBD1 (6 bases). V lost 4 bases, J lost 7 bases, and 10 bases lay in between. The CDR3 is 12 amino acids. The germline gives CDR1 MNHNS, CDR2 SASEGT. The CDR3 bases are TGTGCCAGCAGTGCGAGGGGGACTGGCTACACCTTC. Its protein product is CASSARGTGYTF.

This sequence joins TRBV19 and TRBJ1-2, with D possibly TRBD1 on 6 matching bases. The CDR3 has 14 amino acids. Between the trimmed V and J ends, which lost 1 base and 2 bases, there was a span of 8 bases. Germline loops: CDR1 LNHDA, CDR2 SQIVND (reference sequence). The CDR3 loop reads CASSIGTGNYGYTF. CDR3 DNA sequence: TGTGCCAGTAGTATAGGAACAGGGAACTATGGCTACACCTTC.

CDR3: CASSLAPVRNTGELFF. In nucleotides, the CDR3 is TGTGCCAGCAGCTTAGCCCCTGTGCGTAACACCGGGGAGCTGTTTTTT. The chain employs TRBV7-2 and TRBJ2-2; D unclear. Germline CDR1 and CDR2: SGHTA and FQGNSA. V shed 0 bases and J shed 2 bases, with 10 bases lying between them. This CDR3 is 16 amino acids long. The full variable domain, in which reference TRBV7-2 and TRBJ2-2 provide the parts outside the CDR3, is GAGVSQSPSNKVTEKGKDVELRCDPISGHTALYWYRQSLGQGLEFLIYFQGNSAPDKSGLPSDRFSAERTGGSVSTLTIQRTQQEDSAVYLCASSLAPVRNTGELFFGEGSRLTVL.

This rearrangement joins TRBV7-2 to TRBJ2-7; 7 bases are shared with TRBD2. V lost 2 bases and J lost 3; bases outside the gene matches: 7. The CDR3 sequence is 15 residues long. Germline CDR1 SGHTA, CDR2 FQGNSA. CDR3 coding DNA: TGTGCCAGCAGCTTATTGCAAGCGGGGTTCTACGAGCAGTACTTC. Translated, it gives CASSLLQAGFYEQYF. Full variable domain (rest looked up from reference TRBV7-2 and TRBJ2-7): GAGVSQSPSNKVTEKGKDVELRCDPISGHTALYWYRQSLGQGLEFLIYFQGNSAPDKSGLPSDRFSAERTGGSVSTLTIQRTQQEDSAVYLCASSLLQAGFYEQYFGPGTRLTVT.

The chain joins TRBV7-3 to TRBJ2-6; 8 nucleotides agree with TRBD1. This CDR3 has 17 amino acids. V was pared by 2 bases and J by 4 bases, with 7 bases of the junction left unmatched. CDR1 SGHTA and CDR2 FQGTGA come from the germline V gene. CDR3 sequence: CASSLGETGDGANVLTF. The CDR3, as DNA: TGTGCCAGCAGCTTAGGGGAGACAGGGGACGGGGCCAACGTCCTGACTTTC.

This chain links TRBV29-1 with TRBJ2-7; D is unresolved. The CDR3 is made up of 13 amino acids. The germline CDR1 and CDR2 sequences are SQVTM and ANQGSEA. With 0 bases removed from V and 6 bases from J, the gap between germline ends came to 12 bases. DNA for the CDR3: TGCAGCGTTGAAGATTCAAGGGCTGGCGAGCAGTACTTC. This translates into CSVEDSRAGEQYF.

DNA of the CDR3: TGTGCCAGCAGTTGGAGCTTTTCCGCATCCACCAATGAGCAGTTCTTC. Amino acid sequence: CASSWSFSASTNEQFF. This chain links TRBV27 with TRBJ2-1; no firm D call. CDR3 size: 16 residues. V was trimmed by 4 bases and J by 6 bases, leaving 19 bases between them. CDR1 is MNHEY, CDR2 SMNVEV, per germline (reference sequence).

This clone came up a few times. This sequence joins TRBV10-1 and TRBJ1-1; D may be TRBD1 (5 bases). Deletions cut 0 bases from V and 3 bases from J, with 8 bases between. There are 14 residues in the CDR3. CDR1 WNHNN and CDR2 SYGVQD come from the germline V gene (reference sequence). The CDR3 spells CASSESTGHTEAFF. The DNA for the CDR3 is TGCGCCAGCAGTGAGTCAACAGGACACACTGAAGCTTTCTTT.

The chain has TRBV5-4 and TRBJ2-7; the match to TRBD1 covers 7 bases. Germline lookup yields CDR1 SGHNT and CDR2 YYREEE (reference sequence). The V segment lost 3 bases and the J segment 3 bases; nucleotides outside the gene matches: 3. This CDR3 is built from 13 residues. CDR3 region: CASSSTGYYEQYF. The CDR3 region has the DNA TGTGCCAGCAGCTCGACAGGGTACTACGAGCAGTACTTC.

The CDR3: CASSLTSPDSYNEQFF. CDR3 DNA sequence: TGCGCCAGCAGCTTGACTAGCCCAGATTCCTACAATGAGCAGTTCTTC. The rearrangement links TRBV5-1 to TRBJ2-1; a weak D match, TRBD2 (6 bases). Germline CDR1 and CDR2: SGHRS and YFSETQ. Deletions cut 1 base from V and 1 base from J, with 12 bases between. This CDR3 contains 16 residues.

V is TRBV7-6 and J is TRBJ2-4; 8 positions match TRBD1. CDR1 SGHVS and CDR2 FNYEAQ come from the germline V gene. V trimming: 5 bases; J trimming: 0 bases; junction bases outside the gene matches: 18. The CDR3 extends over 20 amino acids. The chain's CDR3 is CASSPRYDGTGYLAKNIQYF. The CDR3 DNA sequence: TGTGCCAGCAGCCCCCGCTACGATGGGACAGGCTACTTAGCCAAAAACATTCAGTACTTC. The full variable domain, rest sourced from reference TRBV7-6 and TRBJ2-4, is GAGVSQSPRYKVTKRGQDVALRCDPISGHVSLYWYRQALGQGPEFLTYFNYEAQQDKSGLPNDRFSAERPEGSISTLTIQRTEQRDSAMYRCASSPRYDGTGYLAKNIQYFGAGTRLSVL.

This chain connects TRBV2 to TRBJ1-5; TRBD1 agrees at 7 bases. V lost 7 bases, J lost 9 bases, and 12 bases stayed unmatched. Germline CDR1 and CDR2: SNHLY and FYNNEI. This CDR3 has 14 amino acids. This chain's CDR3 is CASIATGEFRPQHF. CDR3 nucleotide sequence: TGTGCCAGCATCGCAACAGGGGAATTCCGGCCCCAGCATTTT.

The chain uses TRBV29-1 and TRBJ1-3; D is ambiguous. V lost 4 bases to trimming and J lost 6 bases, with 13 bases between them. This CDR3 has 13 amino acids. Germline V CDR1 and CDR2: SQVTM, ANQGSEA. The CDR3 protein is CSVVGAPINTIYF. Written as DNA, the CDR3 is TGCAGCGTTGTAGGAGCTCCAATAAACACCATATATTTT.

The chain couples TRBV5-6 to TRBJ2-7; TRBD1 agrees at 10 bases. V gave up 4 bases and J gave up 5 bases; unmatched junction bases: 12. The CDR3 sequence is 16 residues long. The germline V gene encodes CDR1 SGHDT and CDR2 YYEEEE. In DNA, the CDR3 is TGTGCCAGCAGCACGGACAGGGGGACGTATCGGAACGAGCAGTACTTC. This sequence encodes CASSTDRGTYRNEQYF. The entire variable domain, with the rest obtained from reference TRBV5-6 and TRBJ2-7, is as follows: DAGVTQSPTHLIKTRGQQVTLRCSPKSGHDTVSWYQQALGQGPQFIFQYYEEEERQRGNFPDRFSGHQFPNYSSELNVNALLLGDSALYLCASSTDRGTYRNEQYFGPGTRLTVT.

This CDR3 is CAASSLDGQSLARWEQYF. CDR3 sequence (DNA): TGTGCCGCCAGCAGCTTAGACGGGCAGTCCCTAGCCCGTTGGGAGCAGTACTTC. The chain is built from TRBV5-6 and TRBJ2-7; perhaps TRBD2 as D (5 bases). V lost 10 bases, J lost 7 bases, and 36 bases lay in between. The CDR3 has 18 residues. Germline values: CDR1 SGHDT, CDR2 YYEEEE.